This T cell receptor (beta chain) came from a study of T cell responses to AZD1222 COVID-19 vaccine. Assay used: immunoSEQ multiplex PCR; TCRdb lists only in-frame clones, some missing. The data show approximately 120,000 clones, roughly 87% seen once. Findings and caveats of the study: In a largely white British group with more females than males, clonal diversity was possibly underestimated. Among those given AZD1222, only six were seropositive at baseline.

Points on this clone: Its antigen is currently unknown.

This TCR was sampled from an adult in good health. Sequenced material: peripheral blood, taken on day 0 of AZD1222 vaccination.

CDR3 coding DNA: TGTGCCATCGGAAGGGGAAGAGAAAAACTGTTTTTT. This encodes CAIGRGREKLFF. The chain carries TRBV28 and TRBJ1-4, with a weak D call TRBD1 (5 bases). The CDR3 spans 12 residues. Germline V gene sequence: CDR1 MDHEN, CDR2 SYDVKM. Trimming took off 10 bases at V and 8 bases at J, with 14 bases between the two ends.